What follows are 22 T cell receptor beta chains derived from one specimen sequenced in a study of human T cells and chemical hapten exposure. One entry per CDR3 protein results from TCRdb running MiXCR on the RACE reads. The table has approximately 350,000 distinct CDR3 sequences, roughly 6.9% seen once. Time point indicated: patch test 1, 2 weeks after DPC sensitization. Treatment: therapeutic diphenylcyclopropenone sensitization with weekly scalp DPC. The sample was whole blood, taken in connection with sensitization to the hapten diphenylcyclopropenone (DPC). The receptors originated from a woman under 30 with alopecia areata. Some clones in this sample may be carry-over from other donors' samples.

The chain combines TRBV4-1 with TRBJ2-5; TRBD1 matches at 7 bases. CDR3 size: 18 residues. Germline-derived CDR1 and CDR2 are MGHRA and YSYEKL. The ends lost 4 bases at V and 5 bases at J; junction bases unmatched: 19. The CDR3 nucleotides read TGCGCCAGCAGCCTAGCTGGTCGGTTAGGGGGCGCGAGGGAGACCCAGTACTTC. Amino acid sequence: CASSLAGRLGGARETQYF.

This clonotype occurred a few times. V gene TRBV10-3 combines with J gene TRBJ2-1; TRBD2 agrees at 9 bases. Germline V gene lookup returns CDR1 ENHRY and CDR2 SYGVKD. V was clipped by 3 bases and J by 7 bases; unmatched bases: 10. CDR3 length equals 16 residues. The CDR3 DNA reads TGTGCCATCAGTGAAAAGCGGGGGGTGCTCGGGAATGAGCAGTTCTTC. Its translation is CAISEKRGVLGNEQFF.

The chain recombines TRBV7-8 with TRBJ2-3, with 12 nucleotides matching TRBD2. The V and J ends lost 6 bases and 8 bases, in that order; junction bases with no gene match: 6. Germline CDR1 and CDR2: SGHVS and FQNEAQ. The length of the CDR3 is 14 residues. Here the CDR3 DNA reads TGTGCCAGCAGATCTGGACTAGCGGGGCGTACGCAGTATTTT. Protein product: CASRSGLAGRTQYF.

In this sample, this clonotype turned up a few times. This sequence joins TRBV25-1 and TRBJ2-7, with 8 bases that match TRBD1. Trimming took 3 bases from V and 9 from J; bases not matched to a gene: 7. The CDR3 is 13 residues long. Germline CDR1 is MGHDK and CDR2 is SYGVNS. The DNA for the CDR3 is TGTGCCAGCAGTGACTGGACAGGGTTTGTGCAGTACTTC. Translation gives CASSDWTGFVQYF.

CDR3 sequence reads: CAISEGENTEAFF. CDR3 bases: TGTGCCATCAGTGAGGGGGAGAACACTGAAGCTTTCTTT. This chain connects TRBV10-3 to TRBJ1-1, with unresolved D. The CDR3 has 13 residues. Germline V CDR1 and CDR2: ENHRY, SYGVKD. The V end was cut by 2 bases, the J end by 1 base, with 5 bases between.

This clonotype was seen only a few times. The genes are TRBV9 and TRBJ1-1; D ambiguous. V lost 4 bases and J 2 bases, leaving 9 bases between the germline ends. The CDR3 runs 13 residues. From germline, CDR1 is SGDLS and CDR2 YYNGEE. The CDR3 sequence: CASSSEGNTEAFF. As DNA, the CDR3 is TGTGCCAGCAGCTCTGAGGGTAACACTGAAGCTTTCTTT.

This chain joins TRBV5-4 and TRBJ2-5; D is possibly TRBD1 or TRBD2 (5 bases each). Per germline, CDR1 SGHNT and CDR2 YYREEE (reference sequence). V was trimmed by 0 bases and J by 3 bases, leaving 9 bases between them. The CDR3 runs 14 residues. In DNA, the CDR3 is TGTGCCAGCAGCTTGGGAGGGGCGGAAGAGACCCAGTACTTC. Residues: CASSLGGAEETQYF.

This clonotype came up many times. CDR3 sequence reads: CASSSTGGDGYTF. CDR3 coding DNA: TGTGCCAGCAGTTCGACAGGGGGCGATGGCTACACCTTC. This chain connects TRBV12-3 or TRBV12-4 to TRBJ1-2, with TRBD1 matching 10 bases. The V segment lost 4 bases and the J segment 6 bases; nucleotides outside the gene matches: 2. This CDR3 has 13 amino acids.

This chain connects TRBV2 to TRBJ1-2; D ambiguous. Trimming took 6 bases from V and 8 from J, leaving 7 bases between them. The germline CDR1 and CDR2 sequences are SNHLY and FYNNEI. The CDR3 is 10 amino acids. The CDR3 region has the DNA TGTGCCAGCAGCGATCTAGGCTACACCTTC. It is translated as CASSDLGYTF.

This clonotype turned up a few times. This chain joins TRBV12-3 or TRBV12-4 and TRBJ2-1; 7 bases line up with TRBD1. With 6 bases clipped from V and 10 bases from J, the junction kept 9 bases outside the gene matches. The CDR3 is 13 amino acids. CDR3 DNA sequence: TGTGCCAGCAGAGGAGAGGACAGGCGAGAGCAGTTCTTC. This codes for CASRGEDRREQFF.

CDR3 residues: CASSRDAPNQPQHF. Written as DNA, the CDR3 is TGTGCCAGCAGCCGGGACGCCCCAAATCAGCCCCAGCATTTT. This sequence joins TRBV2 and TRBJ1-5; D may be TRBD1 (5 bases). CDR1 SNHLY and CDR2 FYNNEI come from the germline V gene. Trimming stripped 6 bases from V and 4 bases from J, with 13 bases between. The CDR3 consists of 14 residues.

This clonotype was counted a few times. This rearrangement joins TRBV5-1 to TRBJ2-3; 11 nucleotides agree with TRBD2. The CDR3 is 18 residues long. Trimming removed 0 bases from V and 2 bases from J; junction bases left unmatched: 8. Per the germline V gene, CDR1 is SGHRS and CDR2 is YFSETQ. This chain's CDR3 is CASSLAIKGLAATDTQYF. DNA of the CDR3: TGCGCCAGCAGCTTGGCTATTAAGGGACTAGCGGCCACAGATACGCAGTATTTT.

This clonotype was seen ten or more times. This chain uses TRBV7-2 with TRBJ2-3; D tentatively reads TRBD1 or TRBD2 (5 bases each). V lost 8 bases, J lost 2 bases, and 17 bases lay in between. The CDR3 has 15 residues. Germline V CDR1 and CDR2: SGHTA, FQGNSA. For the CDR3, the DNA is TGTGCCAGCCGGGTGGGGACCACCTTCACAGATACGCAGTATTTT. It encodes CASRVGTTFTDTQYF.

This clonotype appeared a few times. CDR3: CASSSWTGREEKLFF. The CDR3 bases are TGTGCCAGCAGCTCCTGGACAGGGCGCGAGGAAAAACTGTTTTTT. The rearrangement uses TRBV7-9 and TRBJ1-4; 8 bases fit TRBD1. The CDR3 has 15 residues. Germline V gene sequence: CDR1 SEHNR, CDR2 FQNEAQ (reference sequence). Losses at the gene ends were 4 bases for V and 8 bases for J; bases not matched to a gene: 9.

The table lists this clonotype with many counts. This sequence joins TRBV20-1 and TRBJ2-3; weak D call: TRBD2 (6 bases). V was trimmed by 5 bases and J by 4 bases, leaving 16 bases between them. The germline V gene encodes CDR1 DFQATT and CDR2 SNEGSKA (reference sequence). This CDR3 contains 14 residues. For the CDR3, the DNA is TGCAGTGCTGCCCGGGACTTCTTAGCAGATACGCAGTATTTT. Translating gives CSAARDFLADTQYF.

The chain carries TRBV5-6 and TRBJ2-3; D is uncertain. The CDR3 is 15 amino acids. Germline V gives CDR1 SGHDT, CDR2 YYEEEE. With 4 bases removed from V and 1 base from J, the gap between germline ends came to 13 bases. The CDR3 sequence: CASSLGPPGTDTQYF. The CDR3 DNA is TGTGCCAGCAGCCTTGGGCCCCCCGGCACAGATACGCAGTATTTT. The variable domain in full, with the rest retrieved from reference TRBV5-6 and TRBJ2-3, is DAGVTQSPTHLIKTRGQQVTLRCSPKSGHDTVSWYQQALGQGPQFIFQYYEEEERQRGNFPDRFSGHQFPNYSSELNVNALLLGDSALYLCASSLGPPGTDTQYFGPGTRLTVL.

A few counts support this clonotype. CDR3 nucleotides: TGTGCCATCAGTGCTGATTCTGCCAACTATGGCTACACCTTC. This translates into CAISADSANYGYTF. This chain links TRBV10-3 with TRBJ1-2; D uncertain. Trimming removed 4 bases from V and 2 bases from J, with 11 bases in between. From germline, CDR1 is ENHRY and CDR2 SYGVKD. This CDR3 has 14 residues.

In its sample, this clonotype was seen many times. This chain links TRBV7-2 with TRBJ2-6, with D unclear. The CDR3 is 15 amino acids. Germline V gene sequence: CDR1 SGHTA, CDR2 FQGNSA. V was trimmed by 2 bases and J by 2 bases, leaving 7 bases between them. The CDR3 is CASSLIQAGANVLTF. Here the CDR3 DNA reads TGTGCCAGCAGCTTAATCCAGGCTGGGGCCAACGTCCTGACTTTC.

The rearrangement uses TRBV10-3 and TRBJ2-3; tentative D call: TRBD1 (6 bases). In germline, CDR1 is ENHRY, CDR2 SYGVKD. CDR3 length: 13 amino acids. V dropped 6 bases and J dropped 0 bases, with 7 bases sitting between them. Here the CDR3 reads CAIRGQSTDTQYF. The CDR3 nucleotides are TGTGCCATCAGAGGACAGAGCACAGATACGCAGTATTTT.

As for this clonotype: This may be a read error: a much more frequent sequence differs by one nucleotide. The V call is TRBV5-4, the J call TRBJ1-1; D not certain. This CDR3 region has 14 residues. Trimming shortened V by 2 bases and J by 2 bases, and 10 bases separated the two germline ends. In germline, CDR1 is SGHNT, CDR2 YYREEE (reference sequence). The CDR3 DNA reads TGTGCCAGCAGCTTTGAGGGCGGAAACACTGAAGCTTTCTTT. This codes for CASSFEGGNTEAFF.

This clonotype was counted ten times or more. The V gene is TRBV5-1, the J gene TRBJ2-7; D not resolved. Trimming took 1 base from V and 3 from J, leaving 8 bases between them. Germline V lookup: CDR1 SGHRS, CDR2 YFSETQ. CDR3 size: 13 residues. In DNA form, the CDR3 reads TGCGCCAGCAGCTTGTCCCAATTCTACGAGCAGTACTTC. It is translated as CASSLSQFYEQYF.

This clonotype was seen a few times. V gene TRBV5-4 combines with J gene TRBJ2-7; weak D call: TRBD1 (5 bases). Germline V CDR1 and CDR2: SGHNT, YYREEE (reference sequence). The CDR3 contains 16 residues. With 3 bases removed from V and 6 bases from J, the gap between germline ends came to 22 bases. CDR3 sequence: CASSSEPGKIVFEQYF. The CDR3 DNA follows: TGTGCCAGCAGCTCGGAACCAGGGAAGATCGTCTTCGAGCAGTACTTC.